Reported below is one T cell receptor (beta chain). TCRdb's copy holds only in-frame clones and misses some; the assay was immunoSEQ multiplex PCR. The sample holds about 6,400 clones, under 80% seen once. This sample was taken from a study of chemoradiotherapy in HPV16-positive cancers. The CDR3 spans 14 residues. V gave up 3 bases and J gave up 1 base, with 10 bases separating them. The germline V gene has CDR1 LNHDA and CDR2 SQIVND (reference sequence). The material sequenced was tumor tissue, taken from a patient who underwent chemoradiotherapy. This TCR was recovered from a human donor with HPV-associated anogenital cancer. The chain carries TRBV19 and TRBJ2-7; D is unresolved. In nucleotides, the CDR3 is TGTGCCAGTAGTATCGCGGTGGGGTCCTACGAGCAGTACTTC. It translates to CASSIAVGSYEQYF.